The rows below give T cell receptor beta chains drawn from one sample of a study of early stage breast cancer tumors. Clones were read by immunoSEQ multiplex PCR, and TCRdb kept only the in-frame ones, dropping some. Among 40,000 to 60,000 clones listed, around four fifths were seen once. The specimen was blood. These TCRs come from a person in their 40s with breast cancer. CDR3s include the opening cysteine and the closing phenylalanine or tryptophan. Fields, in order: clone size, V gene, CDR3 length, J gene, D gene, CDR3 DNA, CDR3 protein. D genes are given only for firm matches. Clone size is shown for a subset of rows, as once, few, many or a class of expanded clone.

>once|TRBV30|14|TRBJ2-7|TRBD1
TGTGCCTGGAGCGCCGGGACAGGGTTCAACGAGCAGTACTTC
CAWSAGTGFNEQYF
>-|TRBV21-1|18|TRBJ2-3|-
TGTGCCAGCAGCAAAGAACAATATAGCGGGAGGACGACAGATACGCAGTATTTT
CASSKEQYSGRTTDTQYF
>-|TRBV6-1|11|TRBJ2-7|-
TGTGCCAGCAGTGTGGGTTACGAGCAGTACTTC
CASSVGYEQYF
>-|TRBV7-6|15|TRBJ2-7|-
TGTGCCAGCAGCCCTCGGGTCCCTCAGGTGGGCGAGCAGTACTTC
CASSPRVPQVGEQYF
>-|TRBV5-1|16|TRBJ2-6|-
TGCGCCAGCAGCTCGGGTCGGGTCTCTGGGGCCAACGTCCTGACTTTC
CASSSGRVSGANVLTF
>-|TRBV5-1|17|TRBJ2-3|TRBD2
TGCGCCAGCACCTTCCTTGGGACTAGCAGAAACACAGATACGCAGTATTTT
CASTFLGTSRNTDTQYF
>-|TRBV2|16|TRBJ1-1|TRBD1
TGTGCCAGCAGGCCCACAGGGGGCGCGCTTAAGGTTGAAGCTTTCTTT
CASRPTGGALKVEAFF
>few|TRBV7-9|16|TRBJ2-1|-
TGTGCCAGCAGCTTAGCCCTAGCTTCCCTTTACAATGAGCAGTTCTTC
CASSLALASLYNEQFF
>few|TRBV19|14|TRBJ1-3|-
TGTGCCAGTAAGCCAGACCGCTCTGGAAACACCATATATTTT
CASKPDRSGNTIYF
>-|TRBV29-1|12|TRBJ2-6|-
TGCAGCGTTGAAGAACCGCGAAGCGTCCTGACTTTC
CSVEEPRSVLTF
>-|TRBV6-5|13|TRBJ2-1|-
TGTGCCAGCAGTTACTCCAATTACAATGAGCAGTTCTTC
CASSYSNYNEQFF
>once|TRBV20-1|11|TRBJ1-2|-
TGCAGTGCTATGAGAGGGTCCGCCTACACCTTC
CSAMRGSAYTF
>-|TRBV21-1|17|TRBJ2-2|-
TGTGCCAGCAGCAAAGATGTTAGTCATCCTTGGACCGGGGAGCTGTTTTTT
CASSKDVSHPWTGELFF
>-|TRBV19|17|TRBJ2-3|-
TGTGCCAGTAGTATCGGCCCGGGTAAGTGTAGCACAGATACGCAGTATTTT
CASSIGPGKCSTDTQYF
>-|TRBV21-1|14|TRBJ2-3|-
TGTGCCAGCACCAAGGCAGGGGGAACAGATACGCAGTATTTT
CASTKAGGTDTQYF
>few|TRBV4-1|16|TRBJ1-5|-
TGCGCCAGCAGCCTGCTCGGGGGCCGGGGATATCAGCCCCAGCATTTT
CASSLLGGRGYQPQHF
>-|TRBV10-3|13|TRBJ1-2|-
TGTGCCATCAGCAAGGGGGGGATTAGGGGCTACACCTTC
CAISKGGIRGYTF
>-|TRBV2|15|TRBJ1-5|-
TGTGCCAGCAGTGGCCCCGGGACAAGAGGTCAGCCCCAGCATTTT
CASSGPGTRGQPQHF
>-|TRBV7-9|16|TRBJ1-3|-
TGTGCCAGCAGCTTAGCGTTGGCAGGGACTGGAAACACCATATATTTT
CASSLALAGTGNTIYF
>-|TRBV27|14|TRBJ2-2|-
TGTGCCAGCAGTTTACGGACAGTTCCCGGGGAGCTGTTTTTT
CASSLRTVPGELFF
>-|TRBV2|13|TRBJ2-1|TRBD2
TGTGCCAGCAACCCACTAGCGACGGATGAGCAGTTCTTC
CASNPLATDEQFF
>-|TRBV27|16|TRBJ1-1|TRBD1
TGTGCCAGCAGTCCCCCCCGGGACAGGGGAAACACTGAAGCTTTCTTT
CASSPPRDRGNTEAFF